This T cell receptor (beta chain) appears in the sequencing data of a study of shared T cell receptors in the human thymus. This clone was detected only a few times. TCRdb keeps only in-frame clones here, not all; method: immunoSEQ multiplex PCR. The table has fewer than 700,000 clones, 85% to 90% seen once. This sample also appeared in a second study, on human thymus T cells. That work states: Among thymic and blood repertoires, usage of V and J genes appeared biased. Related reports documented highly overlapping thymic repertoires among unrelated individuals.

This receptor was taken from a boy less than two years old with a congenital heart defect. The specimen sequenced was thymocytes.

The CDR3 DNA reads as TGTGCCAGCTCACCAGAGACTTTCTTT. This translates into CASSPETFF. V usage is TRBV18 and J usage is TRBJ1-1, with D unclear. V was clipped by 2 bases and J by 12 bases, with 4 bases between them. There are 9 residues in the CDR3. Germline V gives CDR1 KGHSH, CDR2 LQKENI.